This T cell receptor (beta chain) was found in a study of T cell responses to AZD1222 COVID-19 vaccine. Study-wide points: The donors showed a predominance of white British ancestry and of females, with possible underestimation of clonal diversity. As reported, nearly half of all spike-specific TCRs target variant regions that are unmutated. Dominant at 160-218 and 743-854, vaccine-associated CD4 TCRs also spanned spike.

V lost 3 bases and J lost 4; bases outside the gene matches: 8. The germline V gene has CDR1 SGHTA and CDR2 FQGNSA. The CDR3 totals 16 residues. Details on this clone: Its antigen is currently unknown.

The assay was immunoSEQ multiplex PCR, and TCRdb's table has in-frame clones only and misses some. The data contain tens of thousands of clones, 80% to 90% of them seen just once; the ten biggest clones take up roughly 12%. This TCR was recovered from an adult who received the AZD1222 COVID-19 vaccine. The V and J genes are TRBV7-2 and TRBJ2-5, with 10 bases lining up with TRBD1. This specimen consisted of peripheral blood, obtained 28 days after the second AZD1222 dose. The CDR3 loop reads CASSFRGQGRGETQYF. The CDR3 coding sequence is TGTGCCAGCAGCTTTCGGGGACAGGGGAGGGGAGAGACCCAGTACTTC.